One sample yielded the 10 T cell receptor beta chains listed below, sequenced in a study of OX40 agonist ivuxolimab in advanced cancers. The repertoire was sequenced with immunoSEQ multiplex PCR; TCRdb's copy has only in-frame clones and lacks some. The sample has 85,000 to 95,000 clones, 91% seen once. This material consisted of CD4+ or CD8+ T cells sorted from blood, taken in a trial of the OX40 agonist ivuxolimab. These receptors were taken from an adult with an advanced solid tumor such as melanoma, head and neck, liver or kidney cancer.

This chain joins TRBV4-1 and TRBJ2-7; 7 nucleotides align to TRBD2. With V trimmed by 0 bases and J by 2 bases, 10 bases remained unmatched. The CDR3 is 17 amino acids. Germline V gives CDR1 MGHRA, CDR2 YSYEKL. DNA of the CDR3: TGCGCCAGCAGCCAAGAGCTATCAAGCGGGATTCCCTACGAGCAGTACTTC. Translated, it gives CASSQELSSGIPYEQYF.

This clone was seen once. This chain uses TRBV28 with TRBJ1-1; TRBD1 matches 8 bases. The CDR3 has 11 residues. Trimming at V came to 5 bases and at J to 10 bases, leaving 3 bases not matched to a gene. Per the germline V gene, CDR1 is MDHEN and CDR2 is SYDVKM. CDR3 coding DNA: TGTGCCAGCAGTGAACAGGGGGGAGCTTTCTTT. Its protein product is CASSEQGGAFF.

The chain links TRBV19 to TRBJ2-7; possibly TRBD1 or TRBD2 for D (5 bases each). The CDR3 extends over 14 amino acids. Per germline, CDR1 LNHDA and CDR2 SQIVND (reference sequence). With 3 bases removed from V and 2 bases from J, the gap between germline ends came to 11 bases. The CDR3 region is CASSIRDGPYEQYF. The CDR3 bases are TGTGCCAGTAGTATCCGGGACGGCCCCTACGAGCAGTACTTC.

The chain employs TRBV5-4 and TRBJ2-1; tentatively, D is TRBD2 (6 bases). The CDR3 contains 15 residues. V dropped 5 bases and J dropped 6 bases, with 18 bases sitting between them. The germline gives CDR1 SGHNT, CDR2 YYREEE (reference sequence). As DNA, the CDR3 is TGTGCCAGCAGTGGGGGTGGGAGGCGCCTCAATGAGCAGTTCTTC. This encodes CASSGGGRRLNEQFF. Supplemented by reference TRBV5-4 and TRBJ2-1, the full variable domain reads ETGVTQSPTHLIKTRGQQVTLRCSSQSGHNTVSWYQQALGQGPQFIFQYYREEENGRGNFPPRFSGLQFPNYSSELNVNALELDDSALYLCASSGGGRRLNEQFFGPGTRLTVL.

The J gene is TRBJ2-2, the V gene TRBV28; 7 nucleotides line up with TRBD1. V gave up 11 bases and J gave up 2 bases; unmatched junction bases: 8. Germline-derived CDR1 and CDR2 are MDHEN and SYDVKM. The CDR3 is made up of 14 amino acids. The CDR3 here is CASGAGGNTGELFF. CDR3 nucleotides: TGTGCCTCCGGGGCAGGGGGAAACACCGGGGAGCTGTTTTTT.

The J gene is TRBJ2-2, the V gene TRBV5-1; a weak D match, TRBD2 (5 bases). Trimming removed 2 bases at V and 7 bases at J, with 15 bases between. The CDR3 is 15 amino acids. Germline CDR1 is SGHRS and CDR2 is YFSETQ. CDR3: CASSLVGVADGELFF. The CDR3, as DNA: TGCGCCAGCAGCTTAGTGGGAGTGGCGGACGGGGAGCTGTTTTTT.

The chain has TRBV21-1 and TRBJ2-7; TRBD2, the table's D call, lacks a check against the DNA. TRBV21-1 is assigned pseudogene status. This CDR3 comprises 19 residues. CDR3: CASSAPGTSGRPPGYEQYF. The CDR3 DNA reads TGTGCCAGCAGCGCCCCCGGGACTAGCGGGAGGCCTCCCGGGTACGAGCAGTACTTC.

The chain couples TRBV6-6 to TRBJ1-1; a possible D gene is TRBD1 (5 bases). V was clipped by 8 bases and J by 4 bases, with 11 bases between them. Germline CDR1 and CDR2: MNHNY and SVGAGI (reference sequence). The CDR3 runs 12 residues. CDR3 region: CASGGMSTEAFF. CDR3 DNA: TGTGCCAGCGGGGGTATGAGCACTGAAGCTTTCTTT.

The rearrangement joins TRBV5-1 to TRBJ2-3; TRBD2 matches at 8 bases. Per germline, CDR1 SGHRS and CDR2 YFSETQ. V lost 2 bases and J lost 1; bases outside the gene matches: 6. The CDR3 extends over 16 amino acids. CDR3 sequence reads: CASSLETSGGTDTQYF. The CDR3 DNA is TGCGCCAGCAGCTTAGAAACTAGCGGTGGCACAGATACGCAGTATTTT.

In the case of this clone: The sample contains more than one DNA sequence encoding this CDR3. This chain uses TRBV5-1 with TRBJ1-1; D remains unclear. The CDR3 is 13 residues long. The ends were cut back, 0 bases at V and 1 base at J, with 4 bases in the middle. The germline V gene encodes CDR1 SGHRS and CDR2 YFSETQ. The CDR3, as DNA: TGCGCCAGCAGCTTGGGGGGGAACACTGAAGCTTTCTTT. Residues: CASSLGGNTEAFF. The whole variable domain, filled in from reference TRBV5-1 and TRBJ1-1, reads KAGVTQTPRYLIKTRGQQVTLSCSPISGHRSVSWYQQTPGQGLQFLFEYFSETQRNKGNFPGRFSGRQFSNSRSEMNVSTLELGDSALYLCASSLGGNTEAFFGQGTRLTVV.